This T cell receptor beta chain was identified during a study of cytomegalovirus exposure and HLA in healthy donors. Regarding the study as a whole: In an earlier analysis, most TCR beta V segments were productive about 90% or about 30% of the time. Indistinguishability led to the exclusion of some V segments, TRBV6-2 and TRBV6-3 included. In a later analysis, a genetic analysis reported fewer productive-TCR N-insertions in an Asian-associated ancestry cluster than the cohort average.

A remark on this clone: The target antigen is unknown.

The length of the CDR3 is 14 residues. The V end lost 3 bases, the J end lost 6 bases, and 15 bases lay between the germline ends. Germline values: CDR1 SGHAT, CDR2 FQDESV (reference sequence). With 60 Vbeta and 13 Jbeta primers, the PCR was carried out. Data came from immunoSEQ multiplex PCR; TCRdb stores just in-frame clones and leaves some out. The data hold 160,000 or so clones, with 80% to 90% observed a single time. Sample: PBMCs. The V call is TRBV11-1, the J call TRBJ2-7, with a weak D call TRBD1 (6 bases). The TCR comes from a woman aged 50 to 60 in good health and CMV-seronegative. CDR3 protein: CASSFGSQGREQYF. The CDR3 bases are TGTGCCAGCAGCTTTGGTTCGCAGGGGCGCGAGCAGTACTTC.